The 20 T cell receptor beta chains given below trace back to one sample, sequenced in a study of T cells after yellow fever vaccination. TCRdb used MiXCR to reprocess the 5' RACE reads, holding one entry per CDR3 protein. The sample lists approximately 550,000 distinct CDR3 sequences, around an eighth occurring once. The specimen comprised PBMCs, sampled on the day of the yellow fever booster vaccination. The receptors stem from a man aged 30 to 39 who received the YFV17D yellow fever vaccine.

This clonotype was counted a few times. This chain joins TRBV28 and TRBJ1-6; no clear D. The CDR3 totals 13 residues. Germline CDR1 reads MDHEN; CDR2 reads SYDVKM. With 6 bases removed from V and 7 bases from J, the gap between germline ends came to 10 bases. The CDR3 DNA sequence: TGTGCCAGCAGACCGAGCGCGAATTCACCCCTCCACTTT. It is translated as CASRPSANSPLHF.

This clonotype was detected many times. The chain employs TRBV10-3 and TRBJ1-1, with TRBD1 as a possible D gene (5 bases). This CDR3 spans 12 amino acids. V was pared by 4 bases and J by 5 bases, with 8 bases between. Germline V CDR1 and CDR2: ENHRY, SYGVKD. In nucleotides, the CDR3 is TGTGCCATCAGTGTAGGGGAAACTGAAGCTTTCTTT. Protein product: CAISVGETEAFF.

The chain is built from TRBV30 and TRBJ2-3, with TRBD2 matching 9 bases. V shed 6 bases and J 7 bases; nucleotides not matched to a gene: 2. Germline CDR1 and CDR2: GTSNPN and SVGIG (reference sequence). CDR3 length equals 11 residues. The CDR3 DNA follows: TGTGCCTGCGCGGGGGGGAATACGCAGTATTTT. Translation: CACAGGNTQYF.

The table lists this clonotype with a few counts. V is TRBV5-1 and J is TRBJ2-4, with D perhaps matching TRBD1 (5 bases). The V end lost 0 bases, the J end lost 6 bases, and 13 bases lay between the germline ends. There are 15 residues in the CDR3. Germline loops: CDR1 SGHRS, CDR2 YFSETQ. The CDR3 coding sequence is TGCGCCAGCAGCTTGGGAAGGGGCCTTATAAACATTCAGTACTTC. Translation gives CASSLGRGLINIQYF.

This clonotype was seen more than once but under ten times. The chain links TRBV4-3 to TRBJ1-6, with D maybe TRBD1 (5 bases). The CDR3 covers 15 residues. Germline values: CDR1 LGHNA, CDR2 YSLEER. V was shortened by 0 bases and J by 3 bases, with 6 bases between the two germline ends. The CDR3 loop is CASSQEGHYNSPLHF. The CDR3 DNA sequence: TGCGCCAGCAGCCAAGAAGGACACTATAATTCACCCCTCCACTTT.

This clonotype was detected ten times or more. The CDR3 sequence is CASSATGPGDIQYF. Here the CDR3 DNA reads TGTGCCAGCAGTGCCACAGGGCCGGGGGACATTCAGTACTTC. This sequence joins TRBV12-3 or TRBV12-4 and TRBJ2-4; D might be TRBD1 or TRBD2, each matching 6 bases. The length of the CDR3 is 14 residues. Trimming removed 5 bases at V and 8 bases at J, with 16 bases between.

The sample holds many counts of this clonotype. The chain combines TRBV7-2 with TRBJ2-3; D is unresolved. V lost 1 base to trimming and J lost 2 bases, with 4 bases between them. The CDR3 has 13 residues. Germline V CDR1 and CDR2: SGHTA, FQGNSA. The CDR3 DNA follows: TGTGCCAGCAGCTTAGACTACACAGATACGCAGTATTTT. Amino acid sequence: CASSLDYTDTQYF.

The gene calls are TRBV28 and TRBJ2-1; D possibly corresponds to TRBD1 (6 bases). Trimming took 3 bases from V and 7 from J, leaving 22 bases between them. The CDR3 sequence is 17 residues long. Germline V gene data show CDR1 as MDHEN and CDR2 as SYDVKM. CDR3 residues: CASSLLRRGQTGNEQFF. As DNA, the CDR3 is TGTGCCAGCAGTTTGCTTCGCAGGGGCCAAACTGGGAATGAGCAGTTCTTC.

This clonotype was observed a few times. This chain joins TRBV7-2 and TRBJ1-5; D ambiguous. The V end was cut by 3 bases, the J end by 7 bases, with 16 bases between. The germline gives CDR1 SGHTA, CDR2 FQGNSA. CDR3 length: 15 residues. This CDR3 reads CASSFAEGMGQPQHF. Here the CDR3 DNA reads TGTGCCAGCAGCTTTGCCGAGGGTATGGGACAGCCCCAGCATTTT.

This chain uses TRBV24-1 with TRBJ2-1; 11 bases agree with TRBD2. Germline V lookup: CDR1 KGHDR, CDR2 SFDVKD. CDR3 length equals 17 residues. V shed 3 bases, J shed 2 bases, and the junction held 5 bases outside the gene matches. CDR3 sequence: CATSDPGTSGPYNEQFF. CDR3 coding DNA: TGTGCCACCAGTGATCCAGGGACTAGCGGACCCTACAATGAGCAGTTCTTC.

This chain connects TRBV19 to TRBJ2-7; D ambiguous. Between the trimmed V and J ends, which lost 5 bases and 7 bases, there was a span of 12 bases. The CDR3 contains 12 residues. Germline CDR1 reads LNHDA; CDR2 reads SQIVND (reference sequence). The CDR3 DNA reads as TGTGCCAGTAGTTCCAATGTGCGGGAGCAGTACTTC. Translated: CASSSNVREQYF.

The chain is built from TRBV5-6 and TRBJ2-2; 10 bases match TRBD2. V was clipped by 4 bases and J by 7 bases; unmatched bases: 7. The CDR3 extends over 15 amino acids. Germline V gene sequence: CDR1 SGHDT, CDR2 YYEEEE. The DNA for the CDR3 is TGTGCCAGCAGCGCTAGCGGGAGTACGATCGGGGAGCTGTTTTTT. This gives the protein CASSASGSTIGELFF. The whole variable domain, filled in from reference TRBV5-6 and TRBJ2-2, reads DAGVTQSPTHLIKTRGQQVTLRCSPKSGHDTVSWYQQALGQGPQFIFQYYEEEERQRGNFPDRFSGHQFPNYSSELNVNALLLGDSALYLCASSASGSTIGELFFGEGSRLTVL.

This sequence joins TRBV9 and TRBJ2-5, with no clear D. Germline V CDR1 and CDR2: SGDLS, YYNGEE. The V gene lost 2 bases and the J gene lost 5 bases, with 13 bases spanning the gap. The length of the CDR3 is 14 residues. CDR3 in amino acids: CASSVGPFAETQYF. The CDR3 DNA follows: TGTGCCAGCAGCGTCGGCCCTTTTGCCGAGACCCAGTACTTC.

The rearrangement links TRBV20-1 to TRBJ2-3, with a possible D match to TRBD2 (6 bases). Germline CDR1 and CDR2: DFQATT and SNEGSKA (reference sequence). The CDR3 contains 15 residues. Trimming left V 6 bases short and J 1 base short, with 17 bases between. CDR3 loop: CSAPIGGKGTDTQYF. In DNA form, the CDR3 reads TGCAGTGCGCCTATAGGAGGGAAGGGCACAGATACGCAGTATTTT.

This clonotype came up a few times. This rearrangement joins TRBV7-6 to TRBJ2-7, with D unresolved. Germline V gene sequence: CDR1 SGHVS, CDR2 FNYEAQ. The CDR3 totals 11 residues. V was pared by 5 bases and J by 7 bases, with 9 bases between. The CDR3 here is CASSTDGEQYF. CDR3 DNA sequence: TGTGCCAGCAGCACCGACGGTGAGCAGTACTTC. Combining the CDR3 with reference TRBV7-6 and TRBJ2-7 gives the whole variable domain GAGVSQSPRYKVTKRGQDVALRCDPISGHVSLYWYRQALGQGPEFLTYFNYEAQQDKSGLPNDRFSAERPEGSISTLTIQRTEQRDSAMYRCASSTDGEQYFGPGTRLTVT.

This clonotype was picked up a small number of times. Here the CDR3 reads CASSYSRGNYEQYF. The CDR3 DNA reads TGTGCCAGCAGTTACTCCCGAGGGAACTACGAGCAGTACTTC. The V call is TRBV6-5, the J call TRBJ2-7, with D possibly being TRBD2 (5 bases). Trimming cost V 0 bases and J 3 bases, with 9 bases left between them. Germline-derived CDR1 and CDR2 are MNHEY and SVGAGI. The CDR3 covers 14 residues.

The V call is TRBV6-2 or TRBV6-3, the J call TRBJ2-7, with 7 bases that match TRBD1. CDR1 and CDR2 (germline): MNHEY, SVGEGT. The CDR3 consists of 12 residues. V dropped 8 bases and J dropped 12; count of bases not matched to a gene: 13. Here the CDR3 reads CASGQATELLYF. CDR3 DNA: TGTGCCAGCGGACAGGCAACAGAGCTACTGTACTTC.

V is TRBV12-5 and J is TRBJ2-2, with D unresolved. Germline CDR1 and CDR2: LGHNT and FRNRAP. V was shortened by 0 bases and J by 4 bases, with 12 bases between the two germline ends. The CDR3 sequence is 16 residues long. The CDR3 bases are TGTGCTAGTGGTTTGGTAGTAGGTGGTATCACCGGGGAGCTGTTTTTT. This sequence encodes CASGLVVGGITGELFF.

V is TRBV11-1 and J is TRBJ2-5; 8 bases fit TRBD2. The V segment lost 1 base and the J segment 7 bases; nucleotides outside the gene matches: 20. Germline CDR1 reads SGHAT; CDR2 reads FQDESV (reference sequence). The CDR3 totals 19 residues. The chain's CDR3 is CASSLGHFDGRASEATQYF. As DNA, the CDR3 is TGTGCCAGCAGCTTAGGTCATTTTGACGGGAGGGCCTCCGAAGCGACCCAGTACTTC.

This clonotype was counted between two and nine times. V usage is TRBV20-1 and J usage is TRBJ2-1; D remains unclear. Germline-derived CDR1 and CDR2 are DFQATT and SNEGSKA (reference sequence). This CDR3 has 12 amino acids. Deletions cut 3 bases from V and 5 bases from J, with 8 bases between. The CDR3 DNA is TGCAGTGCTAGTTGGAGAGACAATGAGCAGTTCTTC. Residues: CSASWRDNEQFF.